This TCR beta chain is drawn from a study of patients and donors after allogeneic stem cell transplantation. TCRdb ran MiXCR on the RT-PCR reads and lists one entry per CDR3 protein. This table holds 150,000 to 200,000 distinct CDR3 sequences, about 30% found once. Material: blood, either unsorted or a sorted T cell fraction (not recorded which). The TCR was taken from a human donor who was either an allogeneic HSCT recipient or a stem cell or donor lymphocyte infusion donor (not recorded which). It is not recorded whose cells these are; they may come from a transplant donor.

The CDR3 bases are TGTGCCAGCAGTGGGTTAGCGGAGCACACGTACAATGAGCAGTTCTTC. Its protein is CASSGLAEHTYNEQFF. J is TRBJ2-1 and V is TRBV2, with D tentatively TRBD2 (6 bases). Germline loops: CDR1 SNHLY, CDR2 FYNNEI. The CDR3 runs 16 residues. The germline V and J ends were trimmed by 4 bases and 4 bases, with 17 bases remaining between them.